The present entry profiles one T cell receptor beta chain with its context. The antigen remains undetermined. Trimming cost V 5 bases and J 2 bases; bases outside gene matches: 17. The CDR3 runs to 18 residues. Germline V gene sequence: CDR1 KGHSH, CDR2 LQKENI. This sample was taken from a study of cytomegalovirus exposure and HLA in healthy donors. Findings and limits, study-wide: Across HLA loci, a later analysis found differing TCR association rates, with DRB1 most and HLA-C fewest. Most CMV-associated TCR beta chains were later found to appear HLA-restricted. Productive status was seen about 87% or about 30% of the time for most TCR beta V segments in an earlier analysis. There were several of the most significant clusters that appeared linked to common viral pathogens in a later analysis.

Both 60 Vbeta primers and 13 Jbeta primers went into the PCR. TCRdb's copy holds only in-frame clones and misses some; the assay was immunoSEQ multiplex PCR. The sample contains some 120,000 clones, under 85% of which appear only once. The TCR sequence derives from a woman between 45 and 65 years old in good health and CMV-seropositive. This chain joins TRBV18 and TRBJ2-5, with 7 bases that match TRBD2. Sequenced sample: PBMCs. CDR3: CASSSSMVGGGGQETQYF. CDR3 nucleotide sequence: TGTGCCAGCTCATCGTCGATGGTTGGCGGGGGAGGACAAGAGACCCAGTACTTC.